This record covers a single T cell receptor (beta chain). Antigen specificity is unknown. PCR used 60 Vbeta primers and 13 Jbeta primers. Here immunoSEQ multiplex PCR was the method, and the copy in TCRdb shows in-frame clones only, minus some. Of about 110,000 clones listed, about four fifths are singletons. The data originate from a study of cytomegalovirus exposure and HLA in healthy donors. The overall study: In a previous analysis, around 110 million unique TCR beta sequences were found from some 180 million T cells. Inside one of the first data releases sat around 85 million unique TCRs taken from HLA-typed donors.

Study results and limitations: Owing to their indistinguishability, certain V segments, notably TRBV6-2 and TRBV6-3, were excluded. The study flagged roughly 150 TCR beta chains as cytomegalovirus-associated.

Looked up from germline, CDR1 is SGHDT and CDR2 is YYEEEE. Trimming took 3 bases from V and 8 from J; bases not matched to a gene: 5. This CDR3 is built from 13 residues. Input material: PBMCs. The clonotype originates from a man aged 50 to 60 in good health and CMV-seronegative. This chain uses TRBV5-6 with TRBJ2-1, with TRBD1 matching over 7 bases. The chain's CDR3 is CASSSQGSYEQFF. Here the CDR3 DNA reads TGTGCCAGCAGCTCACAGGGGAGTTATGAGCAGTTCTTC.